The clone carrying this TCR beta chain was picked up many times. The antigen remains undetermined. Samples came from axillary lymph nodes draining the breast cancer. The data originate from a study of breast tumors, draining lymph nodes, adjacent tissues. In TCRdb, the multiplex PCR reads were re-called with MiXCR into one record per CDR3 protein. The sample includes 120,000 to 150,000 distinct CDR3 sequences, 30% to 35% of them seen just once. Study-level points and caveats: Tumor repertoires ranked between lymph nodes and nontumor tissue in diversity, with V and J gene preferences. Luminal-like breast cancer showed significantly greater tumor-nontumor repertoire similarity than basal-like breast cancer did.

The V end lost 0 bases, the J end lost 5 bases, and 13 bases lay between the germline ends. This CDR3 has 16 amino acids. Sequencing input: axillary lymph node tissue. The sequence derives from a female donor with breast cancer. Some clones in this sample may be carry-over from other donors' samples. The chain recombines TRBV12-3 or TRBV12-4 with TRBJ2-2, with a possible D match to TRBD2 (7 bases). CDR3 in amino acids: CASSLAGGGGTGELFF. Here the CDR3 DNA reads TGTGCCAGCAGTTTAGCCGGGGGAGGGGGGACCGGGGAGCTGTTTTTT.